A single sample gave rise to the 21 T cell receptor beta chains below, sequenced in a study of cytomegalovirus exposure and HLA in healthy donors. PCR primers comprised 60 Vbeta and 13 Jbeta primers. The protocol was immunoSEQ multiplex PCR, while the TCRdb copy is restricted to in-frame clones and leaves out a portion. The table shows under 130,000 clones, with 75% to 85% occurring only once. The sequencing sample was made of PBMCs. The receptors were sampled from a young woman in good health and CMV-seropositive.

There are a few counts of this clone. The chain employs TRBV7-8 and TRBJ1-1, with D tentatively TRBD1 (5 bases). Germline V gene data show CDR1 as SGHVS and CDR2 as FQNEAQ. The ends were cut back, 8 bases at V and 0 bases at J, with 10 bases in the middle. The CDR3 loop spans 13 amino acids. DNA of the CDR3: TGTGCCAGCGAAAGGGGATTGAACACTGAAGCTTTCTTT. Protein: CASERGLNTEAFF.

The CDR3 sequence: CASSLVAVTPSPGELFF. The CDR3 DNA reads TGTGCCAGCAGCTTAGTGGCGGTAACCCCATCCCCCGGGGAGCTGTTTTTT. This chain joins TRBV7-6 and TRBJ2-2, with D uncertain. Trimming took off 1 base at V and 6 bases at J, with 18 bases between the two ends. CDR3 length equals 17 residues. Germline lookup yields CDR1 SGHVS and CDR2 FNYEAQ.

The CDR3: CASSVGRLARRNEQFF. DNA of the CDR3: TGTGCCAGCAGCGTTGGTCGACTAGCTAGAAGGAATGAGCAGTTCTTC. V gene TRBV2 combines with J gene TRBJ2-1, with 7 bases fitting TRBD2. The CDR3 sequence is 16 residues long. The junction had 15 bases not matched to a gene; V was cut back by 6 bases and J by 7 bases. The germline V gene encodes CDR1 SNHLY and CDR2 FYNNEI. The full variable domain, in which reference TRBV2 and TRBJ2-1 provide the parts outside the CDR3, is EPEVTQTPSHQVTQMGQEVILRCVPISNHLYFYWYRQILGQKVEFLVSFYNNEISEKSEIFDDQFSVERPDGSNFTLKIRSTKLEDSAMYFCASSVGRLARRNEQFFGPGTRLTVL.

The J gene is TRBJ1-6, the V gene TRBV6-1; maybe TRBD1 (6 bases). Germline V CDR1 and CDR2: MNHNS, SASEGT. Trimming removed 8 bases at V and 4 bases at J, with 12 bases between. This CDR3 region has 14 residues. This CDR3 reads CASSGTTYNSPLHF. DNA of the CDR3: TGTGCCAGCTCCGGGACAACATATAATTCACCCCTCCACTTT.

CDR3 coding DNA: TGTGCCAGCAGCTTAGTGCGACTCACGTCTGGGGAGCTGTTTTTT. Translation: CASSLVRLTSGELFF. The chain couples TRBV7-9 to TRBJ2-2; D is ambiguous. The CDR3 is made up of 15 amino acids. Germline V gene sequence: CDR1 SEHNR, CDR2 FQNEAQ (reference sequence). Trimming removed 1 base at V and 8 bases at J, with 14 bases between.

The chain links TRBV5-1 to TRBJ1-2; TRBD1 matches at 11 bases. CDR3 length equals 13 residues. Germline CDR1 SGHRS, CDR2 YFSETQ. The trim removed 4 bases at V and 8 bases at J, leaving 4 bases unmatched. The CDR3 reads CASSRGQGEGYTF. DNA for the CDR3: TGCGCCAGCAGCCGGGGACAGGGGGAAGGCTACACCTTC. Looking up the rest from reference TRBV5-1 and TRBJ1-2 gives the full variable domain: KAGVTQTPRYLIKTRGQQVTLSCSPISGHRSVSWYQQTPGQGLQFLFEYFSETQRNKGNFPGRFSGRQFSNSRSEMNVSTLELGDSALYLCASSRGQGEGYTFGSGTRLTVV.

The chain joins TRBV18 to TRBJ2-7; TRBD2 agrees at 10 bases. The CDR3 is 15 residues long. The V segment lost 2 bases and the J segment 7 bases; nucleotides outside the gene matches: 8. Germline CDR1 reads KGHSH; CDR2 reads LQKENI. The CDR3 coding sequence is TGTGCCAGCTCACCAAAGACTAGCGGGTCGGGGGAGCAGTACTTC. Its translation: CASSPKTSGSGEQYF.

The J gene is TRBJ1-2, the V gene TRBV19; D is unresolved. The CDR3 loop spans 16 amino acids. The V end lost 7 bases, the J end lost 1 base, and 19 bases lay between the germline ends. Per germline, CDR1 LNHDA and CDR2 SQIVND (reference sequence). Written as DNA, the CDR3 is TGTGCCAGTACCACCGGCCGGGGTCAAATTAACTATGGCTACACCTTC. Its translation is CASTTGRGQINYGYTF. The full variable domain, rest sourced from reference TRBV19 and TRBJ1-2, is DGGITQSPKYLFRKEGQNVTLSCEQNLNHDAMYWYRQDPGQGLRLIYYSQIVNDFQKGDIAEGYSVSREKKESFPLTVTSAQKNPTAFYLCASTTGRGQINYGYTFGSGTRLTVV.

CDR3 sequence (DNA): TGTGCCAGCAGAGACAATGAGGGAGCCTACGAGCAGTACTTC. Translated, it gives CASRDNEGAYEQYF. This chain uses TRBV7-9 with TRBJ2-7; tentative D call: TRBD2 (5 bases). The CDR3 totals 14 residues. V dropped 6 bases and J dropped 2 bases, with 14 bases sitting between them. Per germline, CDR1 SEHNR and CDR2 FQNEAQ (reference sequence).

The chain joins TRBV11-2 to TRBJ2-1; 7 bases match TRBD2. The length of the CDR3 is 16 residues. The ends lost 9 bases at V and 5 bases at J; junction bases unmatched: 16. Germline CDR1 is SGHAT and CDR2 is FQNNGV. The CDR3 bases are TGTGCCAGTAAGCTTAATCCGGGAACTAGCGACAATGAGCAGTTCTTC. It translates to CASKLNPGTSDNEQFF. Drawing the rest from reference TRBV11-2 and TRBJ2-1, the complete variable domain is EAGVAQSPRYKIIEKRQSVAFWCNPISGHATLYWYQQILGQGPKLLIQFQNNGVVDDSQLPKDRFSAERLKGVDSTLKIQPAKLEDSAVYLCASKLNPGTSDNEQFFGPGTRLTVL.

The chain uses TRBV5-1 and TRBJ2-1, with a tentative D call TRBD2 (6 bases). Looked up from germline, CDR1 is SGHRS and CDR2 is YFSETQ. CDR3 length: 18 residues. The V and J ends lost 0 bases and 0 bases respectively, with 16 bases between them. The CDR3, as DNA: TGCGCCAGCAGCTTGGCCGGGACTTTTCAAAGCTCCTACAATGAGCAGTTCTTC. The encoded protein is CASSLAGTFQSSYNEQFF.

The chain uses TRBV27 and TRBJ1-4; TRBD1 agrees at 9 bases. Trimming at V came to 6 bases and at J to 8 bases, leaving 19 bases not matched to a gene. Germline CDR1 reads MNHEY; CDR2 reads SMNVEV (reference sequence). CDR3 length equals 18 residues. The CDR3 here is CASRPPLLLGQGHEKLFF. In DNA, the CDR3 is TGTGCCAGCAGGCCACCTCTCCTCCTGGGACAGGGACACGAAAAACTGTTTTTT. Filled out from reference TRBV27 and TRBJ1-4, the complete variable domain reads EAQVTQNPRYLITVTGKKLTVTCSQNMNHEYMSWYRQDPGLGLRQIYYSMNVEVTDKGDVPEGYKVSRKEKRNFPLILESPSPNQTSLYFCASRPPLLLGQGHEKLFFGSGTQLSVL.

The chain links TRBV4-1 to TRBJ1-1; a weak D match, TRBD1 (5 bases). CDR3 length equals 11 residues. Germline V gene sequence: CDR1 MGHRA, CDR2 YSYEKL. Trimming removed 1 base from V and 12 bases from J, with 9 bases in between. This CDR3 is CASSQAGGSFF. The CDR3 nucleotides read TGCGCCAGCAGCCAAGCCGGGGGGTCTTTCTTT.

This chain connects TRBV29-1 to TRBJ1-2; D is unclear. Germline loops: CDR1 SQVTM, CDR2 ANQGSEA. The CDR3 has 13 residues. The germline V and J ends were trimmed by 3 bases and 6 bases, with 14 bases remaining between them. CDR3 sequence (DNA): TGCAGCGTTGACCCTCCCACATCAGATGGCTACACCTTC. This gives the protein CSVDPPTSDGYTF.

The J gene is TRBJ2-3, the V gene TRBV28, with a weak D call TRBD2 (7 bases). Trimming shortened V by 5 bases and J by 1 base, and 13 bases separated the two germline ends. This CDR3 contains 15 residues. The germline gives CDR1 MDHEN, CDR2 SYDVKM. CDR3 sequence reads: CASSGWGGGTDTQYF. The CDR3 DNA follows: TGTGCCAGCAGTGGCTGGGGGGGCGGCACAGATACGCAGTATTTT.

This chain links TRBV5-1 with TRBJ2-7; D is ambiguous. Germline V lookup: CDR1 SGHRS, CDR2 YFSETQ. V shed 5 bases and J shed 2 bases, with 11 bases lying between them. The CDR3 extends over 13 amino acids. CDR3 region: CASSSGSTYEQYF. CDR3 sequence (DNA): TGCGCCAGCAGTTCGGGTTCCACCTACGAGCAGTACTTC.

This sequence joins TRBV29-1 and TRBJ1-1; no clear D. Germline CDR1 reads SQVTM; CDR2 reads ANQGSEA. The length of the CDR3 is 14 residues. The V end was cut by 3 bases, the J end by 1 base, with 12 bases between. CDR3 nucleotides: TGCAGCGTTGACAGGCAGGTCAAGAACACTGAAGCTTTCTTT. Its translation is CSVDRQVKNTEAFF.

The chain is built from TRBV5-6 and TRBJ1-2; 7 nucleotides align to TRBD1. The CDR3 is 14 amino acids. V lost 0 bases to trimming and J lost 4 bases; unmatched junction nucleotides: 3. Germline lookup yields CDR1 SGHDT and CDR2 YYEEEE. In nucleotides, the CDR3 is TGTGCCAGCAGCTTGGAGGGGGCACTCTATGGCTACACCTTC. This translates into CASSLEGALYGYTF.

This chain uses TRBV4-1 with TRBJ2-7; TRBD1 matches at 9 bases. The CDR3 totals 17 residues. V was pared by 4 bases and J by 2 bases, with 12 bases of the junction left unmatched. Germline V lookup: CDR1 MGHRA, CDR2 YSYEKL. CDR3 loop: CASSLMPGQGLPYEQYF. The CDR3, as DNA: TGCGCCAGCAGCCTCATGCCGGGACAGGGATTACCCTACGAGCAGTACTTC.

The V and J genes are TRBV29-1 and TRBJ2-5; unclear D gene. Germline V gene lookup returns CDR1 SQVTM and CDR2 ANQGSEA. V was trimmed by 3 bases and J by 5 bases, leaving 13 bases between them. The CDR3 is made up of 13 amino acids. The CDR3 nucleotides are TGCAGCGTTGATCGAAGTGTTCAGGAGACCCAGTACTTC. Protein: CSVDRSVQETQYF.

V usage is TRBV23-1 and J usage is TRBJ1-5, with D tentatively TRBD1 (6 bases). TRBV23-1 is flagged as an ORF with uncertain function. There are 16 residues in the CDR3. Trimming shortened V by 3 bases and J by 3 bases, and 15 bases separated the two germline ends. CDR3 amino acids: CASSQQDRPHNQPQHF. The DNA of the CDR3 is TGCGCCAGCAGTCAGCAGGACAGACCTCACAATCAGCCCCAGCATTTT.